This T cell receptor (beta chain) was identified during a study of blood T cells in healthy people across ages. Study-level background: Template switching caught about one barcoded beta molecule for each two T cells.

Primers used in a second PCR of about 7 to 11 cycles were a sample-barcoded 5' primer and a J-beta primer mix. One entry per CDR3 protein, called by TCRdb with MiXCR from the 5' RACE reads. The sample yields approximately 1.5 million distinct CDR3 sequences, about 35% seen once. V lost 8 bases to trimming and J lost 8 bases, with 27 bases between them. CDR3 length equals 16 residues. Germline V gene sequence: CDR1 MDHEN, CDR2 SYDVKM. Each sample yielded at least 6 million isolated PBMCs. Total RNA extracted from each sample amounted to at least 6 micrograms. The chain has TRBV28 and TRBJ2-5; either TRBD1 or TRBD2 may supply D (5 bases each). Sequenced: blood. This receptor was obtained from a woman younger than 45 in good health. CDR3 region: CASGPGTQRTERTQYF. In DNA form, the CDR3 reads TGTGCCAGCGGTCCCGGGACGCAACGAACCGAGAGAACCCAGTACTTC.